Here is one T cell receptor (beta chain) with its context. The antigen is undetermined. The sample originates from a study of blood T cells in healthy people across ages. The study's findings and limits: More naive CD4+ cells and higher diversity marked long-lived donors relative to aged donors. Among T cells, TCR beta diversity per million cells dropped roughly linearly as age rose.

Each donor's blood draw was 8.5 to 10 milliliters of peripheral blood. A sample-barcoded 5' primer and a J-beta primer mix were used in a second PCR of roughly 6 to 11 cycles. Using its own MiXCR run on the 5' RACE reads, TCRdb lists one record per CDR3 protein. Here the sample spans over 1.5 million distinct CDR3 sequences, roughly 49% being singletons. This CDR3 region has 14 residues. The V end was cut by 1 base, the J end by 10 bases, with 15 bases between. Germline CDR1 LGHDT, CDR2 YNNKEL (reference sequence). This receptor was identified in a middle-aged woman in good health. The sample taken for sequencing was blood. The V call is TRBV3-1, the J call TRBJ2-3, with no clear D. This CDR3 reads CASSQALTVGSQYF. CDR3 coding DNA: TGTGCCAGCAGCCAAGCCTTGACTGTGGGCTCGCAGTATTTT.